The subject of this entry is one T cell receptor (beta chain). The antigen is not known. These data belong to a study of shared clonotypes between healthy human individuals. Study details: The donor pool was made up of a couple of women and three men aged 18 to 49.

Findings and limits, study-wide: Sequencing depth was predicted to influence how clonotypes are shared among donors.

Clones were sequenced by immunoSEQ multiplex PCR, and TCRdb holds only the in-frame ones, with some missing. This table holds 550,000 to 800,000 clones, about 74% found once. The V gene lost 0 bases and the J gene lost 5 bases, with 16 bases spanning the gap. CDR3 size: 16 residues. CDR1 is SGHTA, CDR2 FQGTGA, per germline. In the CD4+ fraction, cells were divided into CD45RA+ naive and CD45RA-negative memory subsets. The clonotype was recovered from a young woman in good health. V is TRBV7-3 and J is TRBJ1-1, with a possible D match to TRBD1 (6 bases). Sequencing input: memory CD4+ T cells sorted from blood. Specified subset: CD45RA-negative fraction. In DNA form, the CDR3 reads TGTGCCAGCAGCTTAACACCTATGGGGGCTGGAACTGAAGCTTTCTTT. Protein: CASSLTPMGAGTEAFF. The full variable domain, completed using reference TRBV7-3 and TRBJ1-1, is GAGVSQTPSNKVTEKGKYVELRCDPISGHTALYWYRQSLGQGPEFLIYFQGTGAADDSGLPNDRFFAVRPEGSVSTLKIQRTERGDSAVYLCASSLTPMGAGTEAFFGQGTRLTVV.